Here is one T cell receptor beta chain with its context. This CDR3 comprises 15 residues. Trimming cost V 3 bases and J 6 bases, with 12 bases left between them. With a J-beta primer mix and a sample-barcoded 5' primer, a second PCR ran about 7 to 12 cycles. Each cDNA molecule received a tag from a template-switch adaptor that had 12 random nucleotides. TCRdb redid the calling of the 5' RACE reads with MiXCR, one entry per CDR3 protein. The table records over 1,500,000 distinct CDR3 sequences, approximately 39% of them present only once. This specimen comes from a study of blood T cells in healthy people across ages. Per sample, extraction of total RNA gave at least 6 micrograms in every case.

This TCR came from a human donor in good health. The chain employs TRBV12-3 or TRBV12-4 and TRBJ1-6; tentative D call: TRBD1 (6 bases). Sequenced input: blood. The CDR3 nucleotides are TGTGCCAGCAGTTTCAGGGGCAGTTTTAATTCACCCCTCCACTTT. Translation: CASSFRGSFNSPLHF.